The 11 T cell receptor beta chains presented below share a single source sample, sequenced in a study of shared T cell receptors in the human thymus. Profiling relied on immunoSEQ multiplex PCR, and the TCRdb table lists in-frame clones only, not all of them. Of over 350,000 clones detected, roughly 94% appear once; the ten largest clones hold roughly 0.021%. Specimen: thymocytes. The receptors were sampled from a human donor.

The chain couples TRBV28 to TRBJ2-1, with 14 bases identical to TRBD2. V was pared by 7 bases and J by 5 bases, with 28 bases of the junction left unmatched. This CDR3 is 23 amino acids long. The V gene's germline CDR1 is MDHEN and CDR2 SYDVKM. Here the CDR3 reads CASTLGGTKSGTSGSGRDNEQFF. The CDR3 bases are TGTGCCAGCACCCTAGGCGGTACTAAGTCCGGGACTAGCGGGAGTGGGCGGGACAATGAGCAGTTCTTC. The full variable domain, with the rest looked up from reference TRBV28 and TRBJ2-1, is DVKVTQSSRYLVKRTGEKVFLECVQDMDHENMFWYRQDPGLGLRLIYFSYDVKMKEKGDIPEGYSVSREKKERFSLILESASTNQTSMYLCASTLGGTKSGTSGSGRDNEQFFGPGTRLTVL.

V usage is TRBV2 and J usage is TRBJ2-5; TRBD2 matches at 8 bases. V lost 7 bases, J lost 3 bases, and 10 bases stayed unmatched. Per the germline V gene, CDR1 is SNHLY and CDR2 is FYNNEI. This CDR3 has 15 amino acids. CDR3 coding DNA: TGTGCCAGCACCCCGGCTAGCGGGCATGAAGAGACCCAGTACTTC. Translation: CASTPASGHEETQYF.

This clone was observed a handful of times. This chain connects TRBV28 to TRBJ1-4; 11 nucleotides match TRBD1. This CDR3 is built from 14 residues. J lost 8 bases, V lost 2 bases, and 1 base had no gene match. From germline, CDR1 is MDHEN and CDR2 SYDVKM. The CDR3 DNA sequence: TGTGCCAGCAGTTTAAGGGACAGGGGGGAAAAACTGTTTTTT. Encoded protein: CASSLRDRGEKLFF.

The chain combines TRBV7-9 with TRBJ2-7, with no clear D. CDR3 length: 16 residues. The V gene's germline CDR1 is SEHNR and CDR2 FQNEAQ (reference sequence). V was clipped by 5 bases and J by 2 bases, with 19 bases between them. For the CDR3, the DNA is TGTGCCAGCAGCCCCCCCATCGGGCTATCCACCTACGAGCAGTACTTC. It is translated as CASSPPIGLSTYEQYF.

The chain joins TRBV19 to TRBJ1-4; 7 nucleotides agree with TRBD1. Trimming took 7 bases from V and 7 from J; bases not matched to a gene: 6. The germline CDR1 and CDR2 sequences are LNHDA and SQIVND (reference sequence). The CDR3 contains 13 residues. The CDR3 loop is CASIGQEVEKLFF. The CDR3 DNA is TGTGCCAGTATAGGACAGGAAGTTGAAAAACTGTTTTTT.

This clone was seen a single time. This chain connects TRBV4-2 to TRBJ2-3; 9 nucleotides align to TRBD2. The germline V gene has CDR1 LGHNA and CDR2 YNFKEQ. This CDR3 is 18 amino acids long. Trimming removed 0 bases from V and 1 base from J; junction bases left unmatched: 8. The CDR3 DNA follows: TGTGCCAGCAGCCAAGATCCCCTGAAGCGGGAGGGCACAGATACGCAGTATTTT. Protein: CASSQDPLKREGTDTQYF.

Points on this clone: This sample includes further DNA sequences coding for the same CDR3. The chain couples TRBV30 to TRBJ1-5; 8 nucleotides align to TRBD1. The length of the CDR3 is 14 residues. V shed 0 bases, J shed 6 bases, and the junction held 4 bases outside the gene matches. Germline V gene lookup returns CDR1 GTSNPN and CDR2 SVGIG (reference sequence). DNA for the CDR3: TGTGCCTGGAGTGTCAGGACAGGGTCTCAGCCCCAGCATTTT. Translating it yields CAWSVRTGSQPQHF.

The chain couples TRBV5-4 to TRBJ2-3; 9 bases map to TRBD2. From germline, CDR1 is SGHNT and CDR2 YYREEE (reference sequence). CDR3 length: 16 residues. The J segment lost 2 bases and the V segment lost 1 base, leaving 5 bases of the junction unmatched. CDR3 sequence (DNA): TGTGCCAGCAGCTTGTTCCTAGCGGGACTCACAGATACGCAGTATTTT. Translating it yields CASSLFLAGLTDTQYF.

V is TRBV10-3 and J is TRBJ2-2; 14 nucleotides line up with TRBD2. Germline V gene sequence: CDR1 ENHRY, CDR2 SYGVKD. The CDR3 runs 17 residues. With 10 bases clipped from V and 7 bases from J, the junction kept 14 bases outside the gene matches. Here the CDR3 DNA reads TGTGCCAACTCGTGGCGTTTGGGGACTAGCGGGAGCGGGGAGCTGTTTTTT. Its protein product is CANSWRLGTSGSGELFF.

In DNA form, the CDR3 reads TGTGCCTGGAGTGGGGGCAGGTCTCAGCCCCAGCATTTT. This translates into CAWSGGRSQPQHF. The chain recombines TRBV30 with TRBJ1-5; D possibly corresponds to TRBD1 (5 bases). This CDR3 region has 13 residues. The germline gives CDR1 GTSNPN, CDR2 SVGIG (reference sequence). The ends were cut back, 1 base at V and 6 bases at J, with 10 bases in the middle.

Here the CDR3 reads CASSELGGWVRETQYF. The CDR3 DNA reads TGTGCCAGCAGTGAACTGGGGGGCTGGGTAAGAGAGACCCAGTACTTC. The J gene is TRBJ2-5, the V gene TRBV6-1; D is perhaps TRBD1 or TRBD2 (6 bases each). Germline V lookup: CDR1 MNHNS, CDR2 SASEGT. V was pared by 2 bases and J by 4 bases, with 17 bases between. CDR3 length equals 16 residues.